A single sample is the source of the 25 T cell receptor beta chains below, sequenced in a study of control samples from healthy donors and cancer patients (TCRdb year 2020). Library generation was performed with the immunoSEQ multiplex PCR assay. In TCRdb, the immuneACCESS table is reduced to in-frame sequences with V and J assigned. These tables do not hold every clone; where another copy was compared, an unresolved V gene accounts for under half, and the others remain unexplained. This sample is represented by 100,000 or so clones; about 90% of them were singletons. The ten largest clones take up over 15% of the sample. Material for sequencing was blood. Receptor source: a woman in her 50s in good health.

This chain connects TRBV6-4 to TRBJ2-1; 11 bases are a match to TRBD2. Trimming removed 6 bases from V and 5 bases from J; junction bases left unmatched: 6. Germline CDR1 and CDR2: MRHNA and SNTAGT. This CDR3 has 15 amino acids. CDR3 in DNA: TGTGCCAGCAGGCCACTAGCGGGGGCCCACAATGAGCAGTTCTTC. Translated, it gives CASRPLAGAHNEQFF.

The rearrangement uses TRBV15 and TRBJ1-1, with 7 bases lining up with TRBD1. V dropped 6 bases and J dropped 1; count of bases not matched to a gene: 8. This CDR3 spans 15 amino acids. Per germline, CDR1 LNHNV and CDR2 YYDKDF (reference sequence). CDR3 coding DNA: TGTGCCACCAGGAGGCAGGGGGAAAGGAACACTGAAGCTTTCTTT. Amino acids: CATRRQGERNTEAFF.

The V call is TRBV9, the J call TRBJ1-1; the D is unclear. V was pared by 2 bases and J by 5 bases, with 10 bases between. This CDR3 contains 13 residues. Germline assignment: CDR1 SGDLS and CDR2 YYNGEE. Written as DNA, the CDR3 is TGTGCCAGCAGCGTGGGAGGAGAAACTGAAGCTTTCTTT. Translating it yields CASSVGGETEAFF.

This rearrangement joins TRBV7-3 to TRBJ1-1; D might be TRBD1 (5 bases). V dropped 0 bases and J dropped 3 bases, with 11 bases sitting between them. Germline V gene sequence: CDR1 SGHTA, CDR2 FQGTGA. The CDR3 length is 15 residues. The CDR3 coding sequence is TGTGCCAGCAGCTTAACCCGGAGGGGTCACACTGAAGCTTTCTTT. Translation gives CASSLTRRGHTEAFF.

In this sample, this clone turned up once. The chain recombines TRBV4-3 with TRBJ1-5; D not resolved. In germline, CDR1 is LGHNA, CDR2 YSLEER. CDR3 length: 15 amino acids. Between the trimmed V and J ends, which lost 2 bases and 4 bases, there was a span of 12 bases. The CDR3 loop is CASSQNTIRNQPQHF. The CDR3, as DNA: TGCGCCAGCAGCCAAAACACTATTCGGAATCAGCCCCAGCATTTT.

V is TRBV13 and J is TRBJ1-1, with TRBD1 as a possible D gene (5 bases). The CDR3 spans 14 residues. Germline V gives CDR1 PRHDT, CDR2 FYEKMQ (reference sequence). V dropped 4 bases and J dropped 5 bases, with 14 bases sitting between them. CDR3 in DNA: TGTGCCAGCAGCTCCGGGGAGGGGTGGACTGAAGCTTTCTTT. Protein sequence: CASSSGEGWTEAFF.

This clone was recorded a few times. The V call is TRBV18, the J call TRBJ2-1; D is unclear. The CDR3 is made up of 16 amino acids. Between the trimmed V and J ends, which lost 2 bases and 4 bases, there was a span of 15 bases. Germline V gene data show CDR1 as KGHSH and CDR2 as LQKENI. Here the CDR3 reads CASSPDLVAQYNEQFF. Here the CDR3 DNA reads TGTGCCAGCTCACCAGATTTAGTAGCACAATACAATGAGCAGTTCTTC.

The gene calls are TRBV6-5 and TRBJ2-1; TRBD2 matches 10 bases. Trimming cost V 10 bases and J 6 bases; bases outside gene matches: 9. Germline CDR1 MNHEY, CDR2 SVGAGI. CDR3 length: 14 residues. CDR3 protein: CATRASGGTNEQFF. The CDR3 nucleotides are TGTGCCACCCGAGCTAGCGGGGGCACCAATGAGCAGTTCTTC.

The chain has TRBV30 and TRBJ1-2; possible D gene TRBD1, 6 bases. This CDR3 is 14 amino acids long. The germline V gene encodes CDR1 GTSNPN and CDR2 SVGIG (reference sequence). V was trimmed by 3 bases and J by 7 bases, leaving 18 bases between them. The CDR3 sequence: CAWSQIRGAGGYTF. CDR3 coding DNA: TGTGCCTGGAGCCAAATCCGGGGGGCTGGTGGCTACACCTTC. Together with reference TRBV30 and TRBJ1-2, the CDR3 gives the full variable domain: SQTIHQWPATLVQPVGSPLSLECTVEGTSNPNLYWYRQAAGRGLQLLFYSVGIGQISSEVPQNLSASRPQDRQFILSSKKLLLSDSGFYLCAWSQIRGAGGYTFGSGTRLTVV.

This chain joins TRBV27 and TRBJ2-3; 8 nucleotides align to TRBD1. The CDR3 loop spans 14 amino acids. The germline V gene has CDR1 MNHEY and CDR2 SMNVEV (reference sequence). V lost 2 bases and J lost 9; bases outside the gene matches: 7. The CDR3 DNA reads as TGTGCCAGCAGTTTAGCCGGGACAGGAATCACGCAGTATTTT. It translates to CASSLAGTGITQYF.

The J gene is TRBJ1-6, the V gene TRBV7-2, with 8 bases identical to TRBD1. With 5 bases clipped from V and 10 bases from J, the junction kept 7 bases outside the gene matches. Germline assignment: CDR1 SGHTA and CDR2 FQGNSA. CDR3 length: 14 amino acids. This CDR3 reads CASSDGQGRSPLHF. CDR3 bases: TGTGCCAGCAGCGACGGACAGGGAAGATCACCCCTCCACTTT.

The chain has TRBV5-1 and TRBJ2-3; 8 bases are a match to TRBD2. V gave up 0 bases and J gave up 4 bases; unmatched junction bases: 10. From germline, CDR1 is SGHRS and CDR2 YFSETQ. The CDR3 consists of 17 residues. CDR3: CASSLAPGRTSSDTQYF. CDR3 DNA: TGCGCCAGCAGCTTGGCCCCGGGTAGGACTAGCTCAGATACGCAGTATTTT.

This chain links TRBV21-1 with TRBJ1-5. TRBV21-1 represents a pseudogene. CDR3 length equals 14 residues. The CDR3 DNA reads as TGTGCCAGCAGCCTGACCGTCTCTAATCAGCCCCAGCATTTT. Its protein is CASSLTVSNQPQHF.

The genes are TRBV6-5 and TRBJ1-1; D is possibly TRBD1 (6 bases). The V end was cut by 6 bases, the J end by 11 bases, with 16 bases between. This CDR3 spans 12 amino acids. Germline V CDR1 and CDR2: MNHEY, SVGAGI. DNA for the CDR3: TGTGCCAGCAGAAGGCAGGGGCTCGGGGCTTTCTTT. Translated: CASRRQGLGAFF.

This chain links TRBV30 with TRBJ1-4; no firm D call. This CDR3 region has 17 residues. Trimming left V 1 base short and J 7 bases short, with 22 bases between. Germline-derived CDR1 and CDR2 are GTSNPN and SVGIG (reference sequence). Here the CDR3 DNA reads TGTGCCTGGAGTGACAACTCGAACGACCGGTGGGGTGAAAAACTGTTTTTT. Its protein product is CAWSDNSNDRWGEKLFF.

V gene TRBV29-1 combines with J gene TRBJ2-1, with 12 nucleotides matching TRBD2. CDR3 length: 15 residues. In germline, CDR1 is SQVTM, CDR2 ANQGSEA. The V segment lost 7 bases and the J segment 8 bases; nucleotides outside the gene matches: 12. The CDR3 region is CSGGKGLAGPDEQFF. As DNA, the CDR3 is TGCAGCGGGGGGAAAGGACTAGCGGGACCGGATGAGCAGTTCTTC.

The chain couples TRBV6-5 to TRBJ1-4; weak D call: TRBD1 (6 bases). CDR3 length equals 15 residues. Germline CDR1 and CDR2: MNHEY and SVGAGI. The V and J ends lost 4 bases and 5 bases respectively, with 14 bases between them. CDR3 residues: CASSWLQGPNEKLFF. CDR3 DNA sequence: TGTGCCAGCAGTTGGCTTCAGGGGCCGAATGAAAAACTGTTTTTT.

In DNA, the CDR3 is TGTGCCAGCAGTGAAGTGCGGGCTGGAAACACCATATATTTT. It translates to CASSEVRAGNTIYF. The chain recombines TRBV2 with TRBJ1-3, with D hard to call. In germline, CDR1 is SNHLY, CDR2 FYNNEI. The CDR3 sequence is 14 residues long. Trimming shortened V by 1 base and J by 2 bases, and 6 bases separated the two germline ends.

The chain links TRBV7-2 to TRBJ2-1; D call uncertain. Germline V gene data show CDR1 as SGHTA and CDR2 as FQGNSA. The V end was cut by 5 bases, the J end by 10 bases, with 9 bases between. The CDR3 loop spans 11 amino acids. The CDR3 region has the DNA TGTGCCAGCAGCCCCGCTCGGGAGCAGTTCTTC. It is translated as CASSPAREQFF. Supplemented by reference TRBV7-2 and TRBJ2-1, the full variable domain reads GAGVSQSPSNKVTEKGKDVELRCDPISGHTALYWYRQSLGQGLEFLIYFQGNSAPDKSGLPSDRFSAERTGGSVSTLTIQRTQQEDSAVYLCASSPAREQFFGPGTRLTVL.

CDR3 residues: CASSLWTSGTGADTQYF. Here the CDR3 DNA reads TGTGCCAGCAGCCTCTGGACTAGCGGGACTGGTGCAGATACGCAGTATTTT. The rearrangement links TRBV7-2 to TRBJ2-3; 12 nucleotides agree with TRBD2. The J segment lost 4 bases and the V segment lost 5 bases, leaving 10 bases of the junction unmatched. CDR1 SGHTA and CDR2 FQGNSA come from the germline V gene. The CDR3 consists of 17 residues.

The J gene is TRBJ1-5, the V gene TRBV2; 7 bases are a match to TRBD1. Trimming at V came to 5 bases and at J to 0 bases, leaving 4 bases not matched to a gene. The CDR3 covers 15 residues. The germline V gene encodes CDR1 SNHLY and CDR2 FYNNEI. CDR3 DNA: TGTGCCAGCAGTCTACAGGGGAATAGCAATCAGCCCCAGCATTTT. This gives the protein CASSLQGNSNQPQHF.

The chain recombines TRBV5-1 with TRBJ2-7; 8 nucleotides align to TRBD1. V trimming: 6 bases; J trimming: 3 bases; junction bases outside the gene matches: 11. The CDR3 is 15 residues long. The germline V gene has CDR1 SGHRS and CDR2 YFSETQ. In DNA, the CDR3 is TGCGCCAGCACCCTGGGAGCAGGGGGCGGCTACGAGCAGTACTTC. Protein: CASTLGAGGGYEQYF. The variable domain in full, with the rest retrieved from reference TRBV5-1 and TRBJ2-7, is KAGVTQTPRYLIKTRGQQVTLSCSPISGHRSVSWYQQTPGQGLQFLFEYFSETQRNKGNFPGRFSGRQFSNSRSEMNVSTLELGDSALYLCASTLGAGGGYEQYFGPGTRLTVT.

The chain recombines TRBV5-1 with TRBJ2-7, with D perhaps TRBD1 or TRBD2 (5 bases each). The CDR3 is 13 amino acids. The germline V gene encodes CDR1 SGHRS and CDR2 YFSETQ. The germline V and J ends were trimmed by 4 bases and 6 bases, with 14 bases remaining between them. The CDR3 sequence is CASSLGPGIEQYF. CDR3 sequence (DNA): TGCGCCAGCAGCCTGGGACCGGGGATCGAGCAGTACTTC.

This chain links TRBV27 with TRBJ2-2; TRBD1 agrees at 10 bases. V gave up 8 bases and J gave up 6 bases; unmatched junction bases: 6. This CDR3 spans 14 amino acids. In germline, CDR1 is MNHEY, CDR2 SMNVEV (reference sequence). CDR3 sequence: CASLTGGPSGELFF. The CDR3 bases are TGTGCCAGCTTGACAGGGGGCCCATCCGGGGAGCTGTTTTTT.

This CDR3 reads CASHRGREDGYTF. In nucleotides, the CDR3 is TGTGCCAGCCACAGGGGGCGCGAGGATGGCTACACCTTC. The rearrangement links TRBV2 to TRBJ1-2; TRBD1 matches at 9 bases. CDR3 length: 13 amino acids. The V segment lost 8 bases and the J segment 6 bases; nucleotides outside the gene matches: 7. From germline, CDR1 is SNHLY and CDR2 FYNNEI.